This TCR beta chain is drawn from a study of a mutant IDH1 vaccine in newly diagnosed glioma. Study overall: Initiation of the vaccine course occurred 4-6 weeks after radiotherapy alone, or alongside temozolomide cycles. Of the patients given treatment, approximately 60% were male and 37.5% were female, and a mean age of roughly 40 years was recorded. Study results and caveats: Overall, around 94% of patients had vaccine-induced immune responses.

TCRdb's table, derived via immunoSEQ multiplex PCR, lists solely in-frame clones and lacks some. The data show approximately 64,000 clones, about 88% seen once. Germline assignment: CDR1 LNHDA and CDR2 SQIVND (reference sequence). This CDR3 has 12 residues. V lost 10 bases and J lost 3, with 13 bases in between. As for this clone: The antigen is not known.

Documented time point: week 11, during vaccination. Mutant IDH1 20-mer peptide, at 300 ug, made up each vaccine dose, with topical imiquimod. Every donor had a new WHO grade 3 or 4 astrocytoma that was IDH1-mutant, with loss of nuclear ATRX. This chain uses TRBV19 with TRBJ2-7, with D perhaps matching TRBD1 (6 bases). The receptor comes from a woman between 50 and 59 years old with glioma. The sample in question was PBMCs, obtained from a glioma patient whose treatment included an IDH1 peptide vaccine. This chain's CDR3 is CATGQIGYEQYF. The CDR3 DNA follows: TGTGCCACCGGACAGATCGGCTACGAGCAGTACTTC.